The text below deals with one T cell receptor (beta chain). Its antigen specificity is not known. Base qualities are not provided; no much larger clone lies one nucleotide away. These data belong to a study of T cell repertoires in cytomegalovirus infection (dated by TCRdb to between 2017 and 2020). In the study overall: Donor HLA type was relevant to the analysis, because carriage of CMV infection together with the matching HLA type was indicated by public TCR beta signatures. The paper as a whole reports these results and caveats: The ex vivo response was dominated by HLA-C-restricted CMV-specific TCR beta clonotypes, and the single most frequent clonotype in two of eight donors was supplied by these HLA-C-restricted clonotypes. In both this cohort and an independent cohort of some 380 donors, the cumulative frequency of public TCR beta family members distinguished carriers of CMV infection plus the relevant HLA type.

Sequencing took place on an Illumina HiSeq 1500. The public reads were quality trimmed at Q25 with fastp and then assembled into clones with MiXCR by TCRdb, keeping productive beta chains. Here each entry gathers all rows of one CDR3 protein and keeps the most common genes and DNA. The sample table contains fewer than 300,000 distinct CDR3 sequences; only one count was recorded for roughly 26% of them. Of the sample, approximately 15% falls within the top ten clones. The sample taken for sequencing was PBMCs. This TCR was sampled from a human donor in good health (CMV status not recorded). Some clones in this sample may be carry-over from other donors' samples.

The CDR3 sequence is CASSKQANLPLHEQYF. The DNA sequence is given as TGTGCCAGCAGTAAACAGGCAAACCTTCCCCTGCACGAGCAGTACTTC. The rearrangement joined TRBV25-1 to TRBJ2-7; the D gene is possibly TRBD1, with 5 bases matching. The germline V gene gives CDR1 as MGHDK and CDR2 as SYGVNS. Deletion took 5 bases off V and 5 bases off J, with a span of 22 bases between the germline ends. Its CDR3 holds 16 amino acids, cysteine through phenylalanine. Kept here is only the CDR3 DNA, which spans 48 bases and is read in frame from base 1.